The 19 T cell receptor beta chains in this list originate from one sample, sequenced in a study of radiotherapy plus CTLA-4 blockade in lung cancer. Generated by immunoSEQ multiplex PCR, the TCRdb table keeps only in-frame clones and is missing some. The table shows 120,000 or so clones, with 80% to 90% occurring only once. The sequencing used peripheral blood, collected from a patient treated with radiotherapy plus ipilimumab. The receptor set was obtained from a human donor with non-small cell lung cancer that progressed on radiotherapy plus ipilimumab.

This clone was counted once. V gene TRBV2 combines with J gene TRBJ1-2, with a tentative D call TRBD1 (6 bases). This CDR3 has 12 residues. Germline lookup yields CDR1 SNHLY and CDR2 FYNNEI. Trimming pared 9 bases from V and 4 bases from J, leaving 12 bases between. Here the CDR3 DNA reads TGTGCCAGGGGGGGCAGGGGCTATGGCTACACCTTC. Translated: CARGGRGYGYTF.

This chain joins TRBV19 and TRBJ1-2; D gene uncertain. V gave up 7 bases and J gave up 8 bases, with 20 bases separating them. Germline values: CDR1 LNHDA, CDR2 SQIVND (reference sequence). The CDR3 extends over 14 amino acids. The CDR3 here is CASTLDMDSLGYTF. The CDR3 DNA reads as TGTGCCAGTACCTTAGACATGGATTCTTTGGGCTACACCTTC.

The chain joins TRBV5-1 to TRBJ2-7; D possibly uses TRBD1 or TRBD2 (6 bases each). V was cut by 0 bases and J by 7 bases, with 20 bases left in between. Germline lookup yields CDR1 SGHRS and CDR2 YFSETQ. CDR3 length equals 16 residues. The CDR3 DNA is TGCGCCAGCAGCTTGGCCTTCGGGGGCCCCCCGAGTGAGCAGTACTTC. Encoded protein: CASSLAFGGPPSEQYF.

The genes are TRBV19 and TRBJ1-2, with 7 bases that match TRBD1. Germline values: CDR1 LNHDA, CDR2 SQIVND (reference sequence). J lost 2 bases, V lost 7 bases, and 4 bases had no gene match. This CDR3 is 13 amino acids long. The CDR3 bases are TGTGCCAGTACCCGACAGGGCAACTATGGCTACACCTTC. Amino acids: CASTRQGNYGYTF. The full variable domain, in which reference TRBV19 and TRBJ1-2 provide the parts outside the CDR3, is DGGITQSPKYLFRKEGQNVTLSCEQNLNHDAMYWYRQDPGQGLRLIYYSQIVNDFQKGDIAEGYSVSREKKESFPLTVTSAQKNPTAFYLCASTRQGNYGYTFGSGTRLTVV.

V and J are TRBV6-6 and TRBJ1-1; D remains unclear. CDR1 and CDR2 from the germline V gene are MNHNY and SVGAGI (reference sequence). CDR3 size: 12 residues. With 7 bases removed from V and 6 bases from J, the gap between germline ends came to 12 bases. This CDR3 is CASKGSPPEAFF. The CDR3 bases are TGTGCCAGCAAAGGGAGCCCCCCTGAAGCTTTCTTT.

This sequence joins TRBV11-1 and TRBJ2-3; no reliable D call. The V gene lost 1 base and the J gene lost 2 bases, with 10 bases spanning the gap. There are 15 residues in the CDR3. Germline V gives CDR1 SGHAT, CDR2 FQDESV (reference sequence). The CDR3 region has the DNA TGTGCCAGCAGCTTAGTACATACTTTCACAGATACGCAGTATTTT. This encodes CASSLVHTFTDTQYF. The complete variable domain, with remaining parts taken from reference TRBV11-1 and TRBJ2-3, reads EAEVAQSPRYKITEKSQAVAFWCDPISGHATLYWYRQILGQGPELLVQFQDESVVDDSQLPKDRFSAERLKGVDSTLKIQPAELGDSAMYLCASSLVHTFTDTQYFGPGTRLTVL.

This clone turned up a few times. The rearrangement joins TRBV14 to TRBJ1-2; the D is unclear. The ends were cut back, 6 bases at V and 4 bases at J, with 15 bases in the middle. This CDR3 has 14 residues. Germline V lookup: CDR1 SGHDN, CDR2 FVKESK. CDR3 nucleotide sequence: TGTGCCAGCAGTCCCCCGATAGCGGGCTATGGCTACACCTTC. Protein sequence: CASSPPIAGYGYTF.

The chain couples TRBV7-3 to TRBJ1-1; 9 bases line up with TRBD1. The germline CDR1 and CDR2 sequences are SGHTA and FQGTGA. Losses at the gene ends were 5 bases for V and 4 bases for J; bases not matched to a gene: 8. There are 15 residues in the CDR3. The CDR3 DNA sequence: TGTGCCAGCAGCCCCGGGACAGGGATTGCCACTGAAGCTTTCTTT. Translating it yields CASSPGTGIATEAFF.

This clone was counted once. The chain uses TRBV6-1 and TRBJ1-2; 7 positions match TRBD1. The CDR3 spans 15 residues. Trimming at V came to 1 base and at J to 5 bases, leaving 7 bases not matched to a gene. Looked up from germline, CDR1 is MNHNS and CDR2 is SASEGT. CDR3 coding DNA: TGTGCCAGCAGTGAAGAGGGGGCGAGTAGATATGGCTACACCTTC. Protein sequence: CASSEEGASRYGYTF.

This chain links TRBV10-1 with TRBJ2-1; TRBD1 matches at 7 bases. The trim removed 3 bases at V and 2 bases at J, leaving 10 bases unmatched. This CDR3 region has 17 residues. From germline, CDR1 is WNHNN and CDR2 SYGVQD (reference sequence). DNA of the CDR3: TGCGCCAGCAGTGACGGCGCCCACAGGGGACCCTACAATGAGCAGTTCTTC. Translated, it gives CASSDGAHRGPYNEQFF.

The chain has TRBV18 and TRBJ2-1; 8 bases agree with TRBD2. Unmatched junction bases numbered 10, after V lost 2 bases and J lost 7 bases. This CDR3 region has 16 residues. From germline, CDR1 is KGHSH and CDR2 LQKENI. CDR3 nucleotide sequence: TGTGCCAGCTCACCAGACCGGATAGCGGGAAGGAATGAGCAGTTCTTC. Translated, it gives CASSPDRIAGRNEQFF.

V is TRBV7-6 and J is TRBJ2-3, with 9 bases that match TRBD2. J was trimmed by 4 bases and V by 0 bases; bases with no gene match: 11. The CDR3 is 18 residues long. The germline gives CDR1 SGHVS, CDR2 FNYEAQ. Here the CDR3 DNA reads TGTGCCAGCAGCTTAGCTGGTGCGGGGGGGGCCGGGGCAGATACGCAGTATTTT. Protein sequence: CASSLAGAGGAGADTQYF. The variable domain in full, with the rest retrieved from reference TRBV7-6 and TRBJ2-3, is GAGVSQSPRYKVTKRGQDVALRCDPISGHVSLYWYRQALGQGPEFLTYFNYEAQQDKSGLPNDRFSAERPEGSISTLTIQRTEQRDSAMYRCASSLAGAGGAGADTQYFGPGTRLTVL.

J is TRBJ2-7 and V is TRBV30, with TRBD1 matching 10 bases. V lost 5 bases to trimming and J lost 2 bases; unmatched junction nucleotides: 3. Germline loops: CDR1 GTSNPN, CDR2 SVGIG (reference sequence). This CDR3 spans 13 amino acids. The CDR3 reads CAWATGGPYEQYF. For the CDR3, the DNA is TGTGCCTGGGCGACAGGGGGCCCCTACGAGCAGTACTTC.

The V call is TRBV5-4, the J call TRBJ2-1, with TRBD2 matching over 15 bases. This CDR3 is built from 15 residues. V dropped 2 bases and J dropped 7; count of bases not matched to a gene: 1. Germline V lookup: CDR1 SGHNT, CDR2 YYREEE (reference sequence). The CDR3 here is CASSFGLAGGNEQFF. CDR3 DNA: TGTGCCAGCAGCTTCGGACTAGCGGGAGGGAATGAGCAGTTCTTC.

This chain uses TRBV5-1 with TRBJ2-1; TRBD2 matches 12 bases. Germline CDR1 reads SGHRS; CDR2 reads YFSETQ. There are 16 residues in the CDR3. With V trimmed by 4 bases and J by 5 bases, 7 bases remained unmatched. The CDR3 bases are TGCGCCAGCAGCACCGGGACTAGCGGGCGTAACAATGAGCAGTTCTTC. Encoded protein: CASSTGTSGRNNEQFF.

The chain joins TRBV20-1 to TRBJ1-1; D gene unclear. Looked up from germline, CDR1 is DFQATT and CDR2 is SNEGSKA (reference sequence). The CDR3 loop spans 11 amino acids. V was pared by 6 bases and J by 2 bases, with 7 bases between. The CDR3 is CSAKSNTEAFF. The CDR3 nucleotides are TGCAGTGCGAAAAGTAACACTGAAGCTTTCTTT.

V gene TRBV11-2 combines with J gene TRBJ2-5; 7 bases fit TRBD2. Trimming removed 4 bases from V and 2 bases from J; junction bases left unmatched: 7. Germline V gives CDR1 SGHAT, CDR2 FQNNGV. CDR3 length: 15 amino acids. The CDR3 loop reads CASSSLGRDQETQYF. The CDR3 nucleotides are TGTGCCAGCAGCTCCCTTGGGAGGGATCAAGAGACCCAGTACTTC.

The rearrangement links TRBV5-1 to TRBJ1-1, with D perhaps matching TRBD1 (5 bases). This CDR3 spans 14 amino acids. CDR1 is SGHRS, CDR2 YFSETQ, per germline. With 2 bases removed from V and 6 bases from J, the gap between germline ends came to 14 bases. The CDR3 reads CASSLGQGRAEAFF. CDR3 nucleotide sequence: TGCGCCAGCAGCTTAGGGCAGGGAAGGGCTGAAGCTTTCTTT.

The V call is TRBV5-1, the J call TRBJ2-3; perhaps TRBD2 as D (5 bases). Germline V gene lookup returns CDR1 SGHRS and CDR2 YFSETQ. CDR3 length: 14 amino acids. Trimming left V 4 bases short and J 3 bases short, with 12 bases between. The CDR3 loop reads CASSPLRGTDTQYF. In nucleotides, the CDR3 is TGCGCCAGCAGCCCCCTCCGGGGAACAGATACGCAGTATTTT.